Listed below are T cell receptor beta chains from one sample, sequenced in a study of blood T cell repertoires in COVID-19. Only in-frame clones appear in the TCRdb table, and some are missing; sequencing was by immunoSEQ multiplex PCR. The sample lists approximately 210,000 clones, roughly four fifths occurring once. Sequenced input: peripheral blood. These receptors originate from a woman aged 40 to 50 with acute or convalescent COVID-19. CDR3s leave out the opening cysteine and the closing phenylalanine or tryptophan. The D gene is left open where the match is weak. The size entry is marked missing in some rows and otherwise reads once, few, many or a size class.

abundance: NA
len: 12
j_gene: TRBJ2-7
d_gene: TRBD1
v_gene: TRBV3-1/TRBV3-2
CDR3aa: ASSLRTGPYEQY

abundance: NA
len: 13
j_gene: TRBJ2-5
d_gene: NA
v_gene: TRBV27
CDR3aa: ASSEDTVNRKTQY

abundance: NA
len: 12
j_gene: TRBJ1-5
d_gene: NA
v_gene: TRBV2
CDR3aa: ASSGRGINQPQH

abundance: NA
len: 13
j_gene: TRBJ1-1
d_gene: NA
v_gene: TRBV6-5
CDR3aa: ASSAGQGRYTEAF

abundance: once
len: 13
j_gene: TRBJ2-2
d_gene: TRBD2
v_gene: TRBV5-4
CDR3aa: ASNQAGGYTGELF

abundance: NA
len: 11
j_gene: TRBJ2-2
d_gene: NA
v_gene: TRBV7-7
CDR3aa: ASSLRNTGELF

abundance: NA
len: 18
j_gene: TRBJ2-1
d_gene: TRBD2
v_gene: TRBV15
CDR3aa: ATSRAPASGRAPIHNEQF

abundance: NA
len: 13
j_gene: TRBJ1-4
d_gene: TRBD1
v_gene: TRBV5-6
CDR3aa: ASSSPGTGAEKLF

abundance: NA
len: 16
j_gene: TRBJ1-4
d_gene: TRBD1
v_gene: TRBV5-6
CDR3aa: ASSLGGARLYGGEKLF

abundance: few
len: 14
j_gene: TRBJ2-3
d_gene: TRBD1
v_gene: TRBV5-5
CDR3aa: ASSVRQGTPQNTQY

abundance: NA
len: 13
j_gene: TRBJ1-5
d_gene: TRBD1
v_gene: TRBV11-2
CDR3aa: ASSLGQGFSQPQH

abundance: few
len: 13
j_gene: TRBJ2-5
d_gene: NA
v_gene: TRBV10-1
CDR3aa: ASSEQGGKEETQY

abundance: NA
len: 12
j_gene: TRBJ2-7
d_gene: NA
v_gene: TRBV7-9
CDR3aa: ASSLFGQSYEQY

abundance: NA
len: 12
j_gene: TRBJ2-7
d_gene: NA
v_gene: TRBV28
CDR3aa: ASSFGGQREEQY

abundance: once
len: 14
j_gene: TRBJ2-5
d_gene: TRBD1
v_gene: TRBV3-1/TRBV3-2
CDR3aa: ASSPTLTGRQETQY

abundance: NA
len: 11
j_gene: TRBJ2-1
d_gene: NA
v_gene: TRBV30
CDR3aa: AWRRLSYNEQF

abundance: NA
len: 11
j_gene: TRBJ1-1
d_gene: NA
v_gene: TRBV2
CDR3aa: ASLREGNTEAF

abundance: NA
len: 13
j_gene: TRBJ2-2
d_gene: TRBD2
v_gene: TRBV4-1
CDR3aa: ASSPSGMSTGELF

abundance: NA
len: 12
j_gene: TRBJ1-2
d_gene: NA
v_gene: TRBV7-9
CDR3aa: ASSFSSGGDGYT

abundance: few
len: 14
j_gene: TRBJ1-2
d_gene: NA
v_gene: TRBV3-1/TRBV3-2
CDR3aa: ASSQDRAGSNYGYT

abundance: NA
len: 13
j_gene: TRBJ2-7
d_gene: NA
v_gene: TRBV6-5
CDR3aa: ASSKYTGSLYGQY

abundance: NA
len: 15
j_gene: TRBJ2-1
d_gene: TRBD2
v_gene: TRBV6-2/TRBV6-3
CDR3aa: ASSPLTSGRTFNEQF

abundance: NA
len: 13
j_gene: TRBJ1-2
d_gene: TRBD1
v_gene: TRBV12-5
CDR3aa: ASGLASGTAYGYT

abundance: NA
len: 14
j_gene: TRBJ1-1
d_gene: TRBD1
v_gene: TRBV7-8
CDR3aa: ASSLRTTQGDAEAF

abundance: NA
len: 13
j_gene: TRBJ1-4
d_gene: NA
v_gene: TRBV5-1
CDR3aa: ASSLGPGEREKLF

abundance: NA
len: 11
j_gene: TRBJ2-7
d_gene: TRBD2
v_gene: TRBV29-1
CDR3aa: SVEREDSYEQY

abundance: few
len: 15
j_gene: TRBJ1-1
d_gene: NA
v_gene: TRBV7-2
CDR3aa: ASSLRALGTPGTEAF

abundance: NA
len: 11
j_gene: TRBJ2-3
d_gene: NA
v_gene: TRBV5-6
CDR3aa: ASSLEGADTQY

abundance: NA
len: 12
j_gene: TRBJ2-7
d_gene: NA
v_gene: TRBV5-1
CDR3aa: ASSILNAGDEQY

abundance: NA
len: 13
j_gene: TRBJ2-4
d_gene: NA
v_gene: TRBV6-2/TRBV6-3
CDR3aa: ASSLGGRAKNIQY

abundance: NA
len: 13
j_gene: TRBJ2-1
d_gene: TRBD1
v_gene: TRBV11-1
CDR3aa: ASSPRDRGDGEQF

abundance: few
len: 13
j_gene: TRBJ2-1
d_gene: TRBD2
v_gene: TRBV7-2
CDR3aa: ASSSGTRGVNEQF

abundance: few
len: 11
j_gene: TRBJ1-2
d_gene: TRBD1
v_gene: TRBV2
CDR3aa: ASSVWTGYGYT

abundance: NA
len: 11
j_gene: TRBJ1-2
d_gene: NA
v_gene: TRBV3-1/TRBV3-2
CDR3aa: ASRRTADYGYT

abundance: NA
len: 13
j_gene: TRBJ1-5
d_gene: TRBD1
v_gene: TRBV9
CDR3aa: ASSPDRGSNQPQH

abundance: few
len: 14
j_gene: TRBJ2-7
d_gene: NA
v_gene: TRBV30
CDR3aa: AWSVGLTGISYEQY